This T cell receptor beta chain was captured in a study of T cell responses to AZD1222 COVID-19 vaccine. Study observations and caveats: In all cases, repertoires were sampled only after the peak T cell response.

Sequencing was performed with immunoSEQ multiplex PCR; in TCRdb, only in-frame clones are kept and a portion is missing. The sample shows around 130,000 clones, roughly 90% of them seen only once. About this clone itself: What it recognizes is unknown.

The sequence was obtained from an adult who received the AZD1222 COVID-19 vaccine. This specimen was peripheral blood, taken 28 days after the second AZD1222 dose.

The CDR3 sequence: CASRTSGYEQYF. CDR3 sequence (DNA): TGTGCCAGCAGAACTAGCGGGTACGAGCAGTACTTC. The J gene is TRBJ2-7, the V gene TRBV2; 9 nucleotides align to TRBD2. In germline, CDR1 is SNHLY, CDR2 FYNNEI. V shed 6 bases, J shed 4 bases, and the junction held 1 base outside the gene matches. The CDR3 has 12 residues.